This T cell receptor (beta chain) emerged from a study of early T cells in non-severe SARS-CoV-2 infection. About the research overall: Investigators sequenced bulk RNA drawn from unsorted whole blood, and chains remained unpaired. Broader study findings: The VDJdb matching leaned toward anti-spike CD8 responses and overlooked private and CD4 specificities.

Each single cDNA molecule received a unique molecular identifier. MiXCR was run by TCRdb on the 5' RACE reads, yielding one entry per CDR3 protein. The repertoire holds more than 35,000 distinct CDR3 sequences, with over 4.5% as singletons. The J segment lost 6 bases and the V segment lost 4 bases, leaving 5 bases of the junction unmatched. The CDR3 runs to 14 residues. CDR1 is SGDLS, CDR2 YYNGEE, per germline. In its sample, this clonotype was seen many times. Its antigen is still unknown. The sequenced material came from whole blood. This TCR came from an adult who was a healthcare worker with PCR-confirmed SARS-CoV-2 infection or an uninfected control (not recorded which). The rearrangement joins TRBV9 to TRBJ2-1; 9 positions agree with TRBD2. CDR3 sequence: CASSKGLASNEQFF. Written as DNA, the CDR3 is TGTGCCAGCAGCAAGGGACTAGCTTCCAATGAGCAGTTCTTC.